Presented here are 11 T cell receptor beta chains from one specimen sequenced in a study of Graves' ophthalmopathy and Graves' hyperthyroidism. From RNA, the CDR3 regions of TCR beta chains were amplified and sequenced. RT-PCR was first run with HTBI primers, then multiplex PCR in a second round. TCRdb reanalysed the multiplex PCR reads using MiXCR and keeps one entry per CDR3 protein. The sample records about 620,000 distinct CDR3 sequences, about 20% being singletons. The specimen sequenced was peripheral blood. The receptors stem from a woman younger than 35 with stable Graves' hyperthyroidism. Some clones in this sample may be carry-over from other donors' samples.

This clonotype was observed a handful of times. V gene TRBV6-5 combines with J gene TRBJ2-2, with D maybe TRBD2 (6 bases). V lost 2 bases and J 4 bases, leaving 8 bases between the germline ends. Germline CDR1 is MNHEY and CDR2 is SVGAGI. This CDR3 comprises 14 residues. CDR3 nucleotide sequence: TGTGCCAGCAGTTACGGGGACTCCACCGGGGAGCTGTTTTTT. Residues: CASSYGDSTGELFF.

This clonotype was seen repeatedly, ten times or more. The rearrangement joins TRBV13 to TRBJ2-7, with unresolved D. There are 15 residues in the CDR3. V gave up 2 bases and J gave up 2 bases, with 13 bases separating them. Germline values: CDR1 PRHDT, CDR2 FYEKMQ (reference sequence). The CDR3 DNA follows: TGTGCCAGCAGCTTATTCCGGGCCAAGACCTACGAGCAGTACTTC. Translated, it gives CASSLFRAKTYEQYF.

The chain links TRBV6-1 to TRBJ2-7, with D possibly being TRBD1 or TRBD2 (6 bases each). Trimming pared 6 bases from V and 4 bases from J, leaving 13 bases between. Germline-derived CDR1 and CDR2 are MNHNS and SASEGT. The CDR3 length is 13 residues. The CDR3 DNA reads TGTGCCAGCAGCAAAGGGGGGATGTACGAGCAGTACTTC. It specifies CASSKGGMYEQYF.

This clonotype was seen many times. The chain joins TRBV20-1 to TRBJ2-5, with D perhaps matching TRBD2 (5 bases). Germline V CDR1 and CDR2: DFQATT, SNEGSKA (reference sequence). The CDR3 runs to 13 residues. V was cut by 6 bases and J by 4 bases, with 15 bases left in between. CDR3 DNA sequence: TGCAGTGCCCCTAGAGGAGGTGGAGAGACCCAGTACTTC. Its translation: CSAPRGGGETQYF.

This clonotype was picked up a small number of times. The CDR3 spells CSGSGEDTGELFF. The CDR3 DNA follows: TGCAGCGGTAGCGGGGAAGACACCGGGGAGCTGTTTTTT. V is TRBV29-1 and J is TRBJ2-2; TRBD2 matches 8 bases. The CDR3 is made up of 13 amino acids. The germline V gene encodes CDR1 SQVTM and CDR2 ANQGSEA. V gave up 7 bases and J gave up 3 bases; unmatched junction bases: 4.

In this sample, this clonotype turned up many times. The CDR3 protein is CASWGLHNQPQHF. CDR3 DNA: TGCGCCAGTTGGGGACTCCATAATCAGCCCCAGCATTTT. The chain uses TRBV10-1 and TRBJ1-5; perhaps TRBD1 as D (5 bases). Germline V lookup: CDR1 WNHNN, CDR2 SYGVQD (reference sequence). V was trimmed by 9 bases and J by 4 bases, leaving 13 bases between them. The CDR3 contains 13 residues.

The J gene is TRBJ2-5, the V gene TRBV20-1, with TRBD2 matching 10 bases. J gave up 5 bases and V 6 bases, and 6 bases lay outside the gene matches. The CDR3 totals 13 residues. The V gene's germline CDR1 is DFQATT and CDR2 SNEGSKA (reference sequence). The CDR3 bases are TGCAGTGCGCTAGCGGGGGATGGGGAGACCCAGTACTTC. Translation: CSALAGDGETQYF.

The chain is built from TRBV7-9 and TRBJ2-5; D remains ambiguous. Germline-derived CDR1 and CDR2 are SEHNR and FQNEAQ (reference sequence). The CDR3 spans 12 residues. V shed 5 bases and J shed 5 bases, with 9 bases lying between them. The CDR3 coding sequence is TGTGCCAGCAGCGCCTCGCAGGAGACCCAGTACTTC. It translates to CASSASQETQYF.

This clonotype was seen ten or more times. J is TRBJ1-1 and V is TRBV29-1; D is undetermined. The CDR3 extends over 11 amino acids. Germline CDR1 and CDR2: SQVTM and ANQGSEA. Trimming removed 3 bases at V and 1 base at J, with 3 bases between. The CDR3 DNA reads TGCAGCGTTGATAAGAACACTGAAGCTTTCTTT. Its protein is CSVDKNTEAFF.

This clonotype was seen many times. The rearrangement uses TRBV11-2 and TRBJ2-5, with 8 bases aligning to TRBD1. The CDR3 consists of 15 residues. CDR1 and CDR2 (germline): SGHAT, FQNNGV. V lost 4 bases to trimming and J lost 1 base; unmatched junction nucleotides: 5. CDR3: CASSYTGGTQETQYF. CDR3 coding DNA: TGTGCCAGCAGCTATACAGGGGGAACCCAAGAGACCCAGTACTTC.

The V gene is TRBV20-1, the J gene TRBJ2-7; D call uncertain. The end of the DNA aligns better with TRBJ2-5, so the J call may be wrong. This CDR3 is built from 12 residues. Per germline, CDR1 DFQATT and CDR2 SNEGSKA (reference sequence). CDR3 loop: CSAMATQETQYF. The CDR3 DNA follows: TGCAGTGCTATGGCTACTCAAGAGACCCAGTACTTC.